The T cell receptor (beta chain) described here comes from a study of shared clonotypes between healthy human individuals. Study as a whole: Each donor's CD8 memory used one plate, CD8 naive two, each CD4 subset three.

Of note for this clone: Other nucleotide sequences in the sample specify the same CDR3.

Original processing notes: ImmunoSEQ output lacked quality scores and full-length reads, limiting matched filtering. Assay: immunoSEQ multiplex PCR; the TCRdb copy retains only in-frame clones and omits some. The DNA was the basis for D and trimming; V, J and clone size are from that table. Among some 1,600,000 clones listed, 95% to 99% were seen once. This CDR3 has 11 amino acids. CDR1 is KGHSH and CDR2 is LQKENI in the germline V gene. Trimming stripped 4 bases from V and 6 bases from J, with 5 bases between. The sample comprised naive CD4+ T cells sorted from blood. Subset noted: CD45RA+ positively selected. The TCR originated in a man under 40 in good health. The chain links TRBV18 to TRBJ2-3; no definite D call. The CDR3 nucleotides are TGTGCCAGCTCACTAACCGATACGCAGTATTTT. Translation gives CASSLTDTQYF.